A single sample is the source of the 10 T cell receptor beta chains below, sequenced in a study of shared clonotypes between healthy human individuals. Sequencing used immunoSEQ multiplex PCR; TCRdb keeps in-frame clones, though not all of them. The table records around 750,000 clones, roughly 70% of them present only once. Sequencing input: memory CD4+ T cells sorted from blood. As for subset: CD45RA-negative fraction. The receptors shown here come from a woman aged 30 to 39 in good health.

Of note for this clone: The sample contains more than one DNA sequence encoding this CDR3. V usage is TRBV5-1 and J usage is TRBJ2-3; 11 nucleotides line up with TRBD2. J lost 2 bases, V lost 4 bases, and 6 bases had no gene match. Per germline, CDR1 SGHRS and CDR2 YFSETQ. This CDR3 is 16 amino acids long. The CDR3 DNA sequence: TGCGCCAGCAGCCTGGGTAGCGGGAGGGCCACAGATACGCAGTATTTT. It is translated as CASSLGSGRATDTQYF.

This chain links TRBV6-6 with TRBJ1-1; a weak D match, TRBD1 (5 bases). Germline lookup yields CDR1 MNHNY and CDR2 SVGAGI (reference sequence). The CDR3 loop spans 16 amino acids. V lost 6 bases and J lost 0, with 17 bases in between. The CDR3 region is CASSKPSGGMNTEAFF. The CDR3 DNA reads as TGTGCCAGCAGCAAGCCTAGCGGGGGAATGAACACTGAAGCTTTCTTT.

The chain couples TRBV28 to TRBJ1-3, with TRBD1 identical over 9 bases. Germline assignment: CDR1 MDHEN and CDR2 SYDVKM. The CDR3 is made up of 16 amino acids. Losses at the gene ends were 5 bases for V and 3 bases for J; bases not matched to a gene: 8. This CDR3 reads CASSHRDRADGNTIYF. DNA of the CDR3: TGTGCCAGCAGTCATAGGGACAGGGCAGATGGAAACACCATATATTTT. Filled out from reference TRBV28 and TRBJ1-3, the complete variable domain reads DVKVTQSSRYLVKRTGEKVFLECVQDMDHENMFWYRQDPGLGLRLIYFSYDVKMKEKGDIPEGYSVSREKKERFSLILESASTNQTSMYLCASSHRDRADGNTIYFGEGSWLTVV.

V gene TRBV4-1 combines with J gene TRBJ1-1; TRBD1 aligns across 11 bases. The CDR3 contains 15 residues. Germline V CDR1 and CDR2: MGHRA, YSYEKL. The J segment lost 5 bases and the V segment lost 4 bases, leaving 6 bases of the junction unmatched. The chain's CDR3 is CASSREDRGLTEAFF. CDR3 DNA sequence: TGCGCCAGCAGCCGAGAGGACAGGGGGCTAACTGAAGCTTTCTTT.

This sequence joins TRBV13 and TRBJ2-7; tentative D call: TRBD2 (6 bases). Germline loops: CDR1 PRHDT, CDR2 FYEKMQ (reference sequence). The CDR3 contains 13 residues. Trimming stripped 0 bases from V and 7 bases from J, with 10 bases between. The CDR3 region has the DNA TGTGCCAGCAGCTTAGGCCCTGGGGGGGAGCAGTACTTC. Translation gives CASSLGPGGEQYF.

The chain uses TRBV19 and TRBJ2-1; a weak D match, TRBD2 (6 bases). The V gene lost 4 bases and the J gene lost 7 bases, with 11 bases spanning the gap. From germline, CDR1 is LNHDA and CDR2 SQIVND (reference sequence). The CDR3 contains 13 residues. The CDR3 nucleotides are TGTGCCAGTAGTACTAGACGGGGGAATGAGCAGTTCTTC. Translated: CASSTRRGNEQFF.

V gene TRBV5-1 combines with J gene TRBJ2-2; D is possibly TRBD1 or TRBD2 (5 bases each). Per the germline V gene, CDR1 is SGHRS and CDR2 is YFSETQ. Trimming left V 3 bases short and J 3 bases short, with 12 bases between. This CDR3 spans 15 amino acids. CDR3 amino acids: CASSWGFMDTGELFF. The CDR3 coding sequence is TGCGCCAGCAGCTGGGGGTTTATGGACACCGGGGAGCTGTTTTTT.

This rearrangement joins TRBV4-1 to TRBJ2-4; the D gene could be TRBD1 or TRBD2 (5 bases each). This CDR3 is built from 15 residues. V lost 6 bases and J 2 bases, leaving 14 bases between the germline ends. Germline CDR1 MGHRA, CDR2 YSYEKL. The CDR3, as DNA: TGCGCCAGCAGAGGGGTCGGGGCCCCCAAAAACATTCAGTACTTC. This sequence encodes CASRGVGAPKNIQYF.

This chain links TRBV19 with TRBJ2-2, with 10 bases identical to TRBD2. The J segment lost 3 bases and the V segment lost 4 bases, leaving 17 bases of the junction unmatched. Germline loops: CDR1 LNHDA, CDR2 SQIVND (reference sequence). This CDR3 comprises 20 residues. Here the CDR3 DNA reads TGTGCCAGTAGTAGACGTCTGCGTCTAGCGGGAGCCTCGGACACCGGGGAGCTGTTTTTT. Encoded protein: CASSRRLRLAGASDTGELFF.

At least ten counts were recorded for this clone. The sample contains more than one DNA sequence encoding this CDR3. This sequence joins TRBV5-1 and TRBJ2-1; tentative D call: TRBD1 (6 bases). Trimming left V 0 bases short and J 2 bases short, with 9 bases between. This CDR3 comprises 15 residues. CDR1 is SGHRS, CDR2 YFSETQ, per germline. The CDR3 DNA follows: TGCGCCAGCAGCTTGGACAGGGTCGCCTACAATGAGCAGTTCTTC. Translating gives CASSLDRVAYNEQFF.